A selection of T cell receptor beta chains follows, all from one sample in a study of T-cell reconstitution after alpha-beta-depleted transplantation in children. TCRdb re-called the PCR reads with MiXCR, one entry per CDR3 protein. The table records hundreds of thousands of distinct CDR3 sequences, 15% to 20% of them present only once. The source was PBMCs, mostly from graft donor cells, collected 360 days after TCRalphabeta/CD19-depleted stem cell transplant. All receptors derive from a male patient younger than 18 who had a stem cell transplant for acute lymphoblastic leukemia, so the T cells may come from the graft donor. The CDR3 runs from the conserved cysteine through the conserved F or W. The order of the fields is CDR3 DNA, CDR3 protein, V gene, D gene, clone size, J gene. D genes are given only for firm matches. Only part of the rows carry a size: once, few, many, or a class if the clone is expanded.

DNA: TGTGCCAGCAGTTCATGGGTCGTGGCTAGCGGAGCAGATACGCAGTATTTT
CDR3: CASSSWVVASGADTQYF
V: TRBV12-3/TRBV12-4
D: TRBD2
size: .
J: TRBJ2-3

DNA: TGTGCCAGCAGTTTAAGGACAGTTGGAAACACCATATATTTT
CDR3: CASSLRTVGNTIYF
V: TRBV12-3/TRBV12-4
D: .
size: .
J: TRBJ1-3

DNA: TGTGCGGCCAGTGATTTCCGACAGGGGTGGGCTAGCGGGACTGACAATAATGAGCAGTTCTTC
CDR3: CAASDFRQGWASGTDNNEQFF
V: TRBV24-1
D: .
size: .
J: TRBJ2-1

DNA: TGTGCCAGCTCACCACTACAGGGGGCAGGGGGAATGAACACTGAAGCTTTCTTT
CDR3: CASSPLQGAGGMNTEAFF
V: TRBV18
D: TRBD1
size: few
J: TRBJ1-1

DNA: TGCGCCAGCAGCCCAAGCGGGAGGGCCCTGGAGACCCAGTACTTC
CDR3: CASSPSGRALETQYF
V: TRBV5-1
D: TRBD2
size: .
J: TRBJ2-5

DNA: TGCGCCAGCAGCTGGACCCCACCTAAGTACAATGAGCAGTTCTTC
CDR3: CASSWTPPKYNEQFF
V: TRBV5-1
D: .
size: few
J: TRBJ2-1

DNA: TGTGCCACCACCCCGGGAGTTGAGCAGTTCTTC
CDR3: CATTPGVEQFF
V: TRBV6-2/TRBV6-3
D: .
size: few
J: TRBJ2-1

DNA: TGTGCCAGCAGCCATTCAAACAGGGGGAGCACCGGGGAGCTGTTTTTT
CDR3: CASSHSNRGSTGELFF
V: TRBV9
D: TRBD1
size: .
J: TRBJ2-2

DNA: TGTGCCAGCAGTCTCCGACGGGTGAACACTGAAGCTTTCTTT
CDR3: CASSLRRVNTEAFF
V: TRBV12-3/TRBV12-4
D: .
size: few
J: TRBJ1-1

DNA: TGTGCCACCAGTGTGACGGGAGGCTTAGGGGAGCAGTACTTC
CDR3: CATSVTGGLGEQYF
V: TRBV24-1
D: TRBD2
size: .
J: TRBJ2-7

DNA: TGTGCCAGCAGCCTAGGACTAGCTCTTGAGCAGTTCTTC
CDR3: CASSLGLALEQFF
V: TRBV7-2
D: TRBD2
size: many
J: TRBJ2-1

DNA: TGTGCCAGCAGCGGTCCCAATGAGCAGTTCTTC
CDR3: CASSGPNEQFF
V: TRBV7-8
D: .
size: many
J: TRBJ2-1

DNA: TGCAGTGCTATCCAAGCCGGTTACCTGAATGAGCAGTTCTTC
CDR3: CSAIQAGYLNEQFF
V: TRBV20-1
D: .
size: few
J: TRBJ2-1

DNA: TGCAGTGCTAGAGGCCGACTAGCGGGAGGGCCCCTTATCTCCTACGAGCAGTACTTC
CDR3: CSARGRLAGGPLISYEQYF
V: TRBV20-1
D: TRBD2
size: few
J: TRBJ2-7

DNA: TGTGCCAGCAGTTCACTGCTGGGGACAGCGACCCCGGGAAAGCCCCAGCATTTT
CDR3: CASSSLLGTATPGKPQHF
V: TRBV6-5
D: TRBD1
size: .
J: TRBJ1-5

DNA: TGTGCCAGCAGTGAATACCGGAACCAAGAGACCCAGTACTTC
CDR3: CASSEYRNQETQYF
V: TRBV25-1
D: .
size: .
J: TRBJ2-5

DNA: TGTGCCAGCAGTTTCCCCCCAGCTGGGCACTACGAGCAGTACTTC
CDR3: CASSFPPAGHYEQYF
V: TRBV12-3/TRBV12-4
D: .
size: few
J: TRBJ2-7

DNA: TGCGCCAGCAGGCGGACCAGCGGAAACAATGAGCAGTTCTTC
CDR3: CASRRTSGNNEQFF
V: TRBV5-1
D: .
size: .
J: TRBJ2-1

DNA: TGTGCCAGCAGTTTTCCCGGTACAGGGCCAGCCAAAAACATTCAGTACTTC
CDR3: CASSFPGTGPAKNIQYF
V: TRBV12-3/TRBV12-4
D: .
size: .
J: TRBJ2-4

DNA: TGTGCCATCAAAGAAGGGACTAGCGGGAGTAGGCAGTACTTC
CDR3: CAIKEGTSGSRQYF
V: TRBV10-3
D: TRBD2
size: .
J: TRBJ2-7

DNA: TGCGCCAGCAGCCAAGTACAAAAAAAGCGGGAGAAAACCTACGAGCAGTACTTC
CDR3: CASSQVQKKREKTYEQYF
V: TRBV4-1
D: TRBD2
size: few
J: TRBJ2-7

DNA: TGCGCCAGCAGGCCGACGCCTAGCGGAGTCACAGATACGCAGTATTTT
CDR3: CASRPTPSGVTDTQYF
V: TRBV5-1
D: TRBD2
size: few
J: TRBJ2-3

DNA: TGCAGTGCTGGGGGGAGGTCCAATCAGCCCCAGCATTTT
CDR3: CSAGGRSNQPQHF
V: TRBV20-1
D: .
size: few
J: TRBJ1-5

DNA: TGTGCCAGCAGTACAAGACCCCGGGGCTACGAGCAGTACTTC
CDR3: CASSTRPRGYEQYF
V: TRBV12-3/TRBV12-4
D: .
size: few
J: TRBJ2-7

DNA: TGTGCCAGCTCACCACCGGATGGCAGGGATACGCAGTATTTT
CDR3: CASSPPDGRDTQYF
V: TRBV18
D: .
size: few
J: TRBJ2-3

DNA: TGTGCCAGGGAACAGGGACTAGCGGGATGGGATACGCAGTATTTT
CDR3: CAREQGLAGWDTQYF
V: TRBV12-3/TRBV12-4
D: TRBD2
size: many
J: TRBJ2-3

DNA: TGTGCCAGCAGCGGACTAGCGGGAGAGAGGAAGGCCTACGAGCAGTACTTC
CDR3: CASSGLAGERKAYEQYF
V: TRBV3-1
D: TRBD2
size: few
J: TRBJ2-7

DNA: TGTGCCAGCAGACGTGACAGGGGAACCTACAATGAGCAGTTCTTC
CDR3: CASRRDRGTYNEQFF
V: TRBV7-8
D: TRBD1
size: .
J: TRBJ2-1

DNA: TGCGCCAGCAGCGCGCTACTAGCGGGAGAGGGAGGCAATGAGCAGTTCTTC
CDR3: CASSALLAGEGGNEQFF
V: TRBV5-1
D: TRBD2
size: .
J: TRBJ2-1